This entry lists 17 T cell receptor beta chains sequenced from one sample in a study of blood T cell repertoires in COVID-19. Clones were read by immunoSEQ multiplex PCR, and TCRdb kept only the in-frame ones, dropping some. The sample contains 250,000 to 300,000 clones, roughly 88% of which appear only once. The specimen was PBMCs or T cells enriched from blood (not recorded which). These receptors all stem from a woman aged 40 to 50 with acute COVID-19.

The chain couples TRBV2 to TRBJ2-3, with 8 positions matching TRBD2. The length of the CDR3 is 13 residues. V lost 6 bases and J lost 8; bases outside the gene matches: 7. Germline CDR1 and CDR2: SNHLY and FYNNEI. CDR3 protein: CASRDSGGGTQYF. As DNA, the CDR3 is TGTGCCAGCAGAGACAGCGGGGGAGGTACGCAGTATTTT.

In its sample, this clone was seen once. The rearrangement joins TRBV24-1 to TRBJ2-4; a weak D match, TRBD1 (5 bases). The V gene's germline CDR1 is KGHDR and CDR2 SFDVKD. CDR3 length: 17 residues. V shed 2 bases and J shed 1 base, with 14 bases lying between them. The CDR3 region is CATSDCKGMGAKNIQYF. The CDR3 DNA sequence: TGTGCCACCAGTGATTGTAAGGGGATGGGGGCCAAAAACATTCAGTACTTC.

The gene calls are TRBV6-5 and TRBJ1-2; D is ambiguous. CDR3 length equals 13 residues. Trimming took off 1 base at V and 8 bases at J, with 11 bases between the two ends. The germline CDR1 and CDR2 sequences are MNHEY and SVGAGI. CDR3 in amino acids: CASSYYEGFGYTF. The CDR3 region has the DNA TGTGCCAGCAGTTACTATGAGGGATTCGGCTACACCTTC.

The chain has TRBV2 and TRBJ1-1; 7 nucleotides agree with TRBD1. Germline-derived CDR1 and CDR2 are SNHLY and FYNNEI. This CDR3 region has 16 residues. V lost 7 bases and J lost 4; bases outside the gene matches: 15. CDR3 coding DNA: TGTGCCAGCAAAGATCATAGGACAGGCCCGGTCACTGAAGCTTTCTTT. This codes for CASKDHRTGPVTEAFF.

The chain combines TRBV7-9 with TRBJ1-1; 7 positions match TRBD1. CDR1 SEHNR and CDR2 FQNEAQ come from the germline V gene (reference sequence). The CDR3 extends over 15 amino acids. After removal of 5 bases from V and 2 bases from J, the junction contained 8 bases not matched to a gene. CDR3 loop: CASSPQGQLNTEAFF. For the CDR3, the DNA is TGTGCCAGCAGCCCACAGGGACAGCTTAACACTGAAGCTTTCTTT.

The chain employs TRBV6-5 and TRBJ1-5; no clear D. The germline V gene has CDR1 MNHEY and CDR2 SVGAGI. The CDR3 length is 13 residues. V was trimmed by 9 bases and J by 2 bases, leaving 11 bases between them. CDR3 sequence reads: CARGSWGNQPQHF. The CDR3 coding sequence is TGTGCCAGGGGGAGTTGGGGCAATCAGCCCCAGCATTTT.

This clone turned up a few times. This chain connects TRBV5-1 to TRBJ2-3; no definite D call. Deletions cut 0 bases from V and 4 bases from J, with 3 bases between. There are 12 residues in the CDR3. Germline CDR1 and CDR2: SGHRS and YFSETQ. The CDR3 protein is CASSLASDTQYF. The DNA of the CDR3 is TGCGCCAGCAGCTTGGCGTCAGATACGCAGTATTTT. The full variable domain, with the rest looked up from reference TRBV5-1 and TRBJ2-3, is KAGVTQTPRYLIKTRGQQVTLSCSPISGHRSVSWYQQTPGQGLQFLFEYFSETQRNKGNFPGRFSGRQFSNSRSEMNVSTLELGDSALYLCASSLASDTQYFGPGTRLTVL.

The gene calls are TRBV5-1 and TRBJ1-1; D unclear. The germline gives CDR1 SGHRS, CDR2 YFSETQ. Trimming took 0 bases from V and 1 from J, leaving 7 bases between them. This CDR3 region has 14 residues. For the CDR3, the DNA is TGCGCCAGCAGCTTGGCCTCGGGGAACACTGAAGCTTTCTTT. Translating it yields CASSLASGNTEAFF.

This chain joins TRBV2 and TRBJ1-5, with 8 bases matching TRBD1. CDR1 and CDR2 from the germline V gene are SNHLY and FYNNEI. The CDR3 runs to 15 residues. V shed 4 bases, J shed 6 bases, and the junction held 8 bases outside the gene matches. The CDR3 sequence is CASSVRQGAIQPQHF. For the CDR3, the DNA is TGTGCCAGCAGTGTCCGGCAGGGGGCTATTCAGCCCCAGCATTTT.

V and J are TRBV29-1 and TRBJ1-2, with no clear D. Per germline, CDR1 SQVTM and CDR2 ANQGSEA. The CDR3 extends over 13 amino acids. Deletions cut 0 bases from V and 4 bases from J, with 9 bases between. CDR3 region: CSVEDRNSYGYTF. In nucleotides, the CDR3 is TGCAGCGTTGAAGATCGGAACAGCTATGGCTACACCTTC.

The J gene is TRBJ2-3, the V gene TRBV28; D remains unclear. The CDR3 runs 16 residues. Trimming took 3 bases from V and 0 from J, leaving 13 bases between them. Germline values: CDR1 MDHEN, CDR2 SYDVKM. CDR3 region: CASSLYEAPSTDTQYF. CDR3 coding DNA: TGTGCCAGCAGTTTGTATGAAGCGCCTAGCACAGATACGCAGTATTTT.

Here the CDR3 DNA reads TGTGCCAGCAGCCCGCTGACAGGGGAGGGCTACACCTTC. Protein product: CASSPLTGEGYTF. The chain links TRBV6-5 to TRBJ1-2, with 8 positions matching TRBD1. Germline trimming cut 6 bases from V and 8 bases from J; bases unmatched to any gene: 8. CDR1 MNHEY and CDR2 SVGAGI come from the germline V gene. The CDR3 has 13 residues.

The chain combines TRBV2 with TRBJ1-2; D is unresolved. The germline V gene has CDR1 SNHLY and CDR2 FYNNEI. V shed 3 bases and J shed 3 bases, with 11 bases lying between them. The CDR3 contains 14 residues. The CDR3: CASSEREAHYGYTF. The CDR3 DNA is TGTGCCAGCAGTGAGCGGGAGGCTCACTATGGCTACACCTTC.

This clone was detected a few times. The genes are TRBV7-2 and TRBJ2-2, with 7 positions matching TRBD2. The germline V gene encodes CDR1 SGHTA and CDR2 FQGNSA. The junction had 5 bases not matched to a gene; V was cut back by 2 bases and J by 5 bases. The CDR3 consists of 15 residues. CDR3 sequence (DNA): TGTGCCAGCAGCTTAAAGCTAGCGGATACCGGGGAGCTGTTTTTT. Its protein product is CASSLKLADTGELFF. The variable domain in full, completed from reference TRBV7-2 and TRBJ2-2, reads GAGVSQSPSNKVTEKGKDVELRCDPISGHTALYWYRQSLGQGLEFLIYFQGNSAPDKSGLPSDRFSAERTGGSVSTLTIQRTQQEDSAVYLCASSLKLADTGELFFGEGSRLTVL.

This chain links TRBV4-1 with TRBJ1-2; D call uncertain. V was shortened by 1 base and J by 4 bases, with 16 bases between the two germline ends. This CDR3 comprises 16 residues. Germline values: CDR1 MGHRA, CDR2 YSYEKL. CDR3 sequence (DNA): TGCGCCAGCAGCCAAGCCACCACCGGGTCTGGCTATGGCTACACCTTC. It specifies CASSQATTGSGYGYTF.

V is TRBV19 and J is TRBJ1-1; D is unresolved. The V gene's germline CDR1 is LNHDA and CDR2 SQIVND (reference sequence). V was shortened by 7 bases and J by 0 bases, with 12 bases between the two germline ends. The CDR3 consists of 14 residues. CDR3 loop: CASMRLAMNTEAFF. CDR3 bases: TGTGCCAGTATGCGCCTCGCTATGAACACTGAAGCTTTCTTT.

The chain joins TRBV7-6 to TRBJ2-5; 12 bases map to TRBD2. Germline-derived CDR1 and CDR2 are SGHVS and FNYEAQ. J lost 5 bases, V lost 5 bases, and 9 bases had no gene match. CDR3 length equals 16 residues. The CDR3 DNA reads TGTGCCAGCAGCCATCGACTAGCGGGAGAAGGGGAGACCCAGTACTTC. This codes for CASSHRLAGEGETQYF.